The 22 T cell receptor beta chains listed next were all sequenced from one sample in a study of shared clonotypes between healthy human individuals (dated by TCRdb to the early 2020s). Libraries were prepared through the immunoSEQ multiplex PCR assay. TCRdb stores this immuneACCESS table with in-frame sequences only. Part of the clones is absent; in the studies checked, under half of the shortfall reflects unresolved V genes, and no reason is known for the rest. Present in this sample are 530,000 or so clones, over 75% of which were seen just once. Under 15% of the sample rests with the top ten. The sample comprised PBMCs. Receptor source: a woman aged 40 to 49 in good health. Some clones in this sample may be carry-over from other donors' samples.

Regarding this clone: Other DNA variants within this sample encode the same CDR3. CDR3 sequence reads: CASSDPLNQPQHF. CDR3 DNA: TGTGCCAGCAGTGACCCCTTAAATCAGCCCCAGCATTTT. The V call is TRBV2, the J call TRBJ1-5; D gene uncertain. The CDR3 totals 13 residues. Looked up from germline, CDR1 is SNHLY and CDR2 is FYNNEI. Trimming left V 3 bases short and J 4 bases short, with 7 bases between. The full variable domain, its missing parts supplied by reference TRBV2 and TRBJ1-5, is EPEVTQTPSHQVTQMGQEVILRCVPISNHLYFYWYRQILGQKVEFLVSFYNNEISEKSEIFDDQFSVERPDGSNFTLKIRSTKLEDSAMYFCASSDPLNQPQHFGDGTRLSIL.

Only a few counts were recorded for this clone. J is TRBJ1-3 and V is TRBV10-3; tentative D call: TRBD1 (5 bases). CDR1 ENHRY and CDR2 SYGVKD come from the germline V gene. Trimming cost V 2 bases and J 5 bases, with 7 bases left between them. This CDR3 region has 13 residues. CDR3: CAISEGHRNTIYF. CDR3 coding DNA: TGTGCCATCAGTGAGGGACACCGAAACACCATATATTTT.

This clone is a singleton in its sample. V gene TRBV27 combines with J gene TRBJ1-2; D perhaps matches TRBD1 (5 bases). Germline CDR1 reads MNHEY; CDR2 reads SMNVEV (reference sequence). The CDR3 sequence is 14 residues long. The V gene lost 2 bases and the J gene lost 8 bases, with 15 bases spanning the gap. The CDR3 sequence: CASSLARVRVGYTF. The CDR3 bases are TGTGCCAGCAGTTTAGCCAGGGTCCGGGTGGGCTACACCTTC.

The chain's CDR3 is CAVSPGQGAAGDVRDTQYF. The DNA for the CDR3 is TGTGCCGTTTCTCCGGGACAGGGGGCGGCGGGGGACGTGAGAGATACGCAGTATTTT. The chain employs TRBV10-3 and TRBJ2-3; 12 nucleotides match TRBD1. Germline-derived CDR1 and CDR2 are ENHRY and SYGVKD. This CDR3 spans 19 amino acids. Trimming took 11 bases from V and 5 from J; bases not matched to a gene: 23.

This CDR3 reads CSVETGQGARGYTF. The CDR3 bases are TGCAGCGTTGAAACGGGACAGGGGGCGAGGGGCTACACCTTC. The V gene is TRBV29-1, the J gene TRBJ1-2; 12 bases fit TRBD1. CDR3 length equals 14 residues. Looked up from germline, CDR1 is SQVTM and CDR2 is ANQGSEA. V lost 2 bases, J lost 8 bases, and 6 bases stayed unmatched.

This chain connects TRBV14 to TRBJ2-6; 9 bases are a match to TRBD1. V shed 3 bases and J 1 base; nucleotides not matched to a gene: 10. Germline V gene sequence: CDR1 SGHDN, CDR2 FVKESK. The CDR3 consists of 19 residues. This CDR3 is CASSHRRRQGVSGANVLTF. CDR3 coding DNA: TGTGCCAGCAGCCACCGCCGCAGACAGGGGGTGTCTGGGGCCAACGTCCTGACTTTC.

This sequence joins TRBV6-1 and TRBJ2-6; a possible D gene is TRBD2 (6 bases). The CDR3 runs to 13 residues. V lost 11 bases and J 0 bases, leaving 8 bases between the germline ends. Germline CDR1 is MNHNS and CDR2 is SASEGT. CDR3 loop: CAGGSSGANVLTF. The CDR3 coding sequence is TGTGCCGGAGGGTCCTCTGGGGCCAACGTCCTGACTTTC.

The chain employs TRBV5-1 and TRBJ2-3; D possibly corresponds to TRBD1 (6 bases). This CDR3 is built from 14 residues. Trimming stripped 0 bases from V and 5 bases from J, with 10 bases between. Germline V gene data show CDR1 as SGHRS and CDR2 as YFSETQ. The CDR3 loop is CASSLDRVGDTQYF. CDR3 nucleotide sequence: TGCGCCAGCAGCTTGGACAGGGTAGGAGATACGCAGTATTTT.

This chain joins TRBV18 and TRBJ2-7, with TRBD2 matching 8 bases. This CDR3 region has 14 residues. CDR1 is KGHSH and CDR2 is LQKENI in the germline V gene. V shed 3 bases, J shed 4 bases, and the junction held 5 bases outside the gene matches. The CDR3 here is CASSPSGTQYEQYF. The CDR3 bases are TGTGCCAGCTCACCTAGCGGGACCCAATACGAGCAGTACTTC.

Written as DNA, the CDR3 is TGCGCCAGCAGCCAAGGGGCCGCAGGGGGCGCCGGGGGCTACACCTTC. Protein sequence: CASSQGAAGGAGGYTF. The chain joins TRBV4-3 to TRBJ1-2; 8 bases match TRBD1. This CDR3 region has 16 residues. J gave up 8 bases and V 1 base, and 12 bases lay outside the gene matches. CDR1 and CDR2 (germline): LGHNA, YSLEER.

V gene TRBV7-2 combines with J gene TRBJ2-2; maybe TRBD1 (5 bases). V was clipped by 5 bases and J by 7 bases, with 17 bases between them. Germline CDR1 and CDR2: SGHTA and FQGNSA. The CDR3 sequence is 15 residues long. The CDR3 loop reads CASSARAGMGGELFF. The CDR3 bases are TGTGCCAGCAGCGCCCGCGCAGGGATGGGCGGGGAGCTGTTTTTT.

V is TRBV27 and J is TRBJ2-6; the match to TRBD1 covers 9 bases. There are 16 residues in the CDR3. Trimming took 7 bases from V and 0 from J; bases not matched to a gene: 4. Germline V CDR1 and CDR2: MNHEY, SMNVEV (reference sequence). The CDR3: CASTGQGNSGANVLTF. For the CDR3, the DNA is TGTGCCAGCACGGGACAGGGCAACTCTGGGGCCAACGTCCTGACTTTC.

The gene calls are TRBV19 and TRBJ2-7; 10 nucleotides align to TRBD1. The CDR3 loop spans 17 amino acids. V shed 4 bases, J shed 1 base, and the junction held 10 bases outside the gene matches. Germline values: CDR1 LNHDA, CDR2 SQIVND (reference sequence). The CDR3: CASSSLARTGGSYEQYF. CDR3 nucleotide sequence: TGTGCCAGTAGTAGCCTAGCCCGGACAGGGGGATCCTACGAGCAGTACTTC.

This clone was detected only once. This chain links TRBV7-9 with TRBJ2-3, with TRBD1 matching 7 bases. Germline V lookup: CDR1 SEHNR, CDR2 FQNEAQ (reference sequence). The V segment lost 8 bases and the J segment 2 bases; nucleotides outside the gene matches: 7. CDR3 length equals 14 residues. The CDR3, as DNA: TGTGCCAGCGCGTGGGACAGCTCCACAGATACGCAGTATTTT. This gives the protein CASAWDSSTDTQYF.

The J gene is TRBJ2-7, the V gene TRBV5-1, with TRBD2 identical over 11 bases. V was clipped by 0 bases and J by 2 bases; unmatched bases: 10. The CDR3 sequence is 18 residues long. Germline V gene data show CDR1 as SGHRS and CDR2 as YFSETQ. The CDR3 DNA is TGCGCCAGCAGCTTGGGGTCAATAGCGGGAGGGGAAACCTACGAGCAGTACTTC. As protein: CASSLGSIAGGETYEQYF.

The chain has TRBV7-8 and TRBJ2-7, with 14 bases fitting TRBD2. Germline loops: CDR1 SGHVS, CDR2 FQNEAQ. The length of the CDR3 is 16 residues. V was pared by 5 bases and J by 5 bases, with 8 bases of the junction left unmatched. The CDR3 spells CASSPGTSGSSDEQYF. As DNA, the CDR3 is TGTGCCAGCAGCCCTGGGACTAGCGGGAGTTCCGACGAGCAGTACTTC.

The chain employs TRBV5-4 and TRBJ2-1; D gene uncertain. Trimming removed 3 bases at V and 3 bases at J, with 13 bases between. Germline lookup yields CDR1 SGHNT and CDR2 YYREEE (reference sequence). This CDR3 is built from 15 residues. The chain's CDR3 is CASSSLSQHYNEQFF. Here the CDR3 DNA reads TGTGCCAGCAGCTCCCTCTCCCAACACTACAATGAGCAGTTCTTC.

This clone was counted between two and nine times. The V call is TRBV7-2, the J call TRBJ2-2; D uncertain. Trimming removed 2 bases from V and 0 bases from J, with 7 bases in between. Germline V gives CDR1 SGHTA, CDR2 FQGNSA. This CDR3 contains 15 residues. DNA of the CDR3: TGTGCCAGCAGCTTAATCCGCGCGAACACCGGGGAGCTGTTTTTT. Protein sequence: CASSLIRANTGELFF.

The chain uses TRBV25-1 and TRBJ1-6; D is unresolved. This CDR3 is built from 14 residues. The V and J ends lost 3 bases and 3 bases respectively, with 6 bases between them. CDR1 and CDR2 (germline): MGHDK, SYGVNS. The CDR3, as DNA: TGTGCCAGCAGTGAGAACAACTATAATTCACCCCTCCACTTT. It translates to CASSENNYNSPLHF.

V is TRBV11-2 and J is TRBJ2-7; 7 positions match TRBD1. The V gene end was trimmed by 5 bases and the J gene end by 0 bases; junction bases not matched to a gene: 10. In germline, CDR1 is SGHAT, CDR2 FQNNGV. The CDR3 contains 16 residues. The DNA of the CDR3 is TGTGCCAGCAGCCCCATCTCAGGGGGACCCTCCTACGAGCAGTACTTC. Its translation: CASSPISGGPSYEQYF. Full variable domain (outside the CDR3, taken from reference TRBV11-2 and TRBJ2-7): EAGVAQSPRYKIIEKRQSVAFWCNPISGHATLYWYQQILGQGPKLLIQFQNNGVVDDSQLPKDRFSAERLKGVDSTLKIQPAKLEDSAVYLCASSPISGGPSYEQYFGPGTRLTVT.

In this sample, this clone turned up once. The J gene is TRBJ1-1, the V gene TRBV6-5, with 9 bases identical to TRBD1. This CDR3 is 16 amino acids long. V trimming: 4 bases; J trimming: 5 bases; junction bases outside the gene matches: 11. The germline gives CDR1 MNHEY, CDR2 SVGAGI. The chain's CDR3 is CASSSATGGGHTEAFF. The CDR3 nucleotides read TGTGCCAGCAGTTCAGCGACAGGGGGTGGTCATACTGAAGCTTTCTTT.

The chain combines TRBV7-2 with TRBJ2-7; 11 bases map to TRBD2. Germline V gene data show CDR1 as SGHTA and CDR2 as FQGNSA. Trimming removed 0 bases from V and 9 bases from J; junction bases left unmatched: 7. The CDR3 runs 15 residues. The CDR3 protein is CASSLAGGLAASQYF. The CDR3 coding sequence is TGTGCCAGCAGCTTAGCGGGGGGACTAGCGGCCTCGCAGTACTTC.